The entry that follows covers one T cell receptor beta chain sequence. Its antigen remains unidentified. The entry originates in a study of response to subunit inactivated influenza vaccine. Findings of the study overall: Few additional T cells are recruited per seasonal influenza vaccination, authors suggested.

Losses at the gene ends were 2 bases for V and 6 bases for J; bases not matched to a gene: 14. The CDR3 extends over 18 amino acids. The germline V gene encodes CDR1 ENHRY and CDR2 SYGVKD. TCRdb reanalysed the RT-PCR reads using MiXCR and keeps one entry per CDR3 protein. The profile covers hundreds of thousands of distinct CDR3 sequences, with under 20% appearing a single time and roughly a tenth taken by the ten largest. The chain employs TRBV10-3 and TRBJ2-3; 10 bases fit TRBD2. Here the sequenced sample was PBMCs from blood, taken around 5 days after vaccination. This TCR was sampled from a man in his fifties or sixties who received an inactivated influenza vaccine. CDR3 protein: CAISERASGSSIPDTQYF. The CDR3 DNA sequence: TGTGCCATCAGTGAGCGGGCTAGCGGGAGTTCAATCCCCGATACGCAGTATTTT.